The rows below give T cell receptor beta chains drawn from one sample of a study of blood T cell repertoires in COVID-19. Method: immunoSEQ multiplex PCR; TCRdb's copy keeps in-frame clones and lacks some. Of tens of thousands of clones in the sample, about 75% were seen once. The sample consisted of peripheral blood. Receptors originate from a human donor in a cohort sampled during active COVID-19. CDR3s include the opening cysteine and the closing phenylalanine or tryptophan. A clone size is listed for some rows: how often the clone was seen (once, few, many), or a class if it is expanded.

NA	TRBV5-5	TRBJ2-5	CASSTLQGAGETQYF
NA	TRBV19	TRBJ1-2	CASSIDLFAGGGYGYTF
NA	TRBV6-5	TRBJ1-4	CASSGGREKLFF
NA	TRBV5-1	TRBJ1-1	CASSFSVSTEAFF
NA	TRBV7-9	TRBJ1-1	CASSTGQGNTEAFF
NA	TRBV6-5	TRBJ1-1	CASSQHRNTEAFF
NA	TRBV2	TRBJ1-1	CASTGAMNTEAFF
NA	TRBV5-1	TRBJ1-1	CASSWGRRNTEAFF
NA	TRBV2	TRBJ1-2	CASTPETGSFYGYTF
few	TRBV6-2/TRBV6-3	TRBJ2-4	CASSAGVLRDIQYF
NA	TRBV18	TRBJ2-1	CASSPNRQRNNEQFF
NA	TRBV10-3	TRBJ2-3	CAISADSASTDTQYF
NA	TRBV7-2	TRBJ1-4	CASSRGSFREKLFF
NA	TRBV5-1	TRBJ1-1	CASSLGVSGVNTEAFF
NA	TRBV7-6	TRBJ2-5	CASSLEGRLARETQYF
NA	TRBV12-3/TRBV12-4	TRBJ1-6	CASSLSDSPLHF
NA	TRBV5-1	TRBJ2-4	CASSLGSGKNIQYF
NA	TRBV9	TRBJ2-3	CASSVVATGEDTQYF
NA	TRBV7-8	TRBJ1-2	CASSLQSGYTF
NA	TRBV5-4	TRBJ2-7	CASSLDPGVHEQYF
NA	TRBV18	TRBJ2-7	CASSSQGGEQYF
NA	TRBV6-5	TRBJ1-2	CASSWSGGQGRYGYTF
NA	TRBV6-1	TRBJ2-4	CASSEGAGQVNIQYF
NA	TRBV30	TRBJ1-2	CAWRLTGSGYTF
NA	TRBV12-3/TRBV12-4	TRBJ1-3	CASRYSGNTIYF
few	TRBV5-1	TRBJ2-7	CASTEAGTGAYEQYF
NA	TRBV9	TRBJ2-2	CASSPDGGDTGELFF
once	TRBV7-2	TRBJ2-3	CASSLGPPGGGTDTQYF
NA	TRBV4-1	TRBJ1-2	CASSPRDRSSNYGYTF
NA	TRBV5-1	TRBJ1-1	CASSLSNDRGPNTEAFF
once	TRBV12-5	TRBJ2-2	CASGSQDRLGSGELFF
NA	TRBV10-3	TRBJ2-7	CAISDQGRGTYEQYF
NA	TRBV28	TRBJ2-1	CASSLERGGQFF
NA	TRBV2	TRBJ1-5	CASSVRGGNQPQHF
NA	TRBV7-9	TRBJ2-1	CASSLARSGNEQFF
NA	TRBV11-2	TRBJ2-7	CASSLAGVGNEQYF
NA	TRBV7-8	TRBJ1-1	CASSMLPGHRDGGNTEAFF
NA	TRBV18	TRBJ1-4	CASSPQGAREKLFF
NA	TRBV7-2	TRBJ1-2	CASSLTVADSNYGYTF
NA	TRBV19	TRBJ2-7	CASSKTDRTYEQYF
NA	TRBV21-1	TRBJ2-1	CASSNPSGLYNEQFF
NA	TRBV19	TRBJ2-6	CASTTGGFGANVLTF
once	TRBV14	TRBJ2-7	CASSPTTSGLHEQYF
NA	TRBV10-3	TRBJ1-5	CAISEQPNQPQHF
NA	TRBV5-1	TRBJ2-3	CASSSRTSGSGADTQYF
NA	TRBV5-1	TRBJ1-1	CASSSGTGNTEAFF
many	TRBV11-2	TRBJ2-2	CASSSTGAGPGELFF
NA	TRBV30	TRBJ2-5	CAWTTGYYGTQYF
many	TRBV5-1	TRBJ2-2	CASSSRGGSIGELFF
NA	TRBV7-8	TRBJ1-5	CASSLESGWTGAGESNQPQHF
once	TRBV7-2	TRBJ2-3	CASSLETADTQYF
once	TRBV7-8	TRBJ2-7	CASSMGQGAYEQYF
NA	TRBV4-2	TRBJ1-1	CASSQSGTGERAFF
few	TRBV28	TRBJ2-7	CASRTGLAYEQYF